The clone carrying this T cell receptor beta chain came up many times. Antigen unknown. This specimen belongs to a study of identical twins. cDNA molecules carried unique molecular identifiers, and template switching added a universal primer site. TCRdb redid the calling of the 5' RACE reads with MiXCR, one entry per CDR3 protein. This sample has around 690,000 distinct CDR3 sequences; approximately 22% occur once, and the top ten carry 4% to 5.5%. Germline CDR1 and CDR2: DFQATT and SNEGSKA (reference sequence). There are 11 residues in the CDR3. V lost 6 bases and J 0 bases, leaving 5 bases between the germline ends. General study findings and limits: Sharing of beta out-of-frame sequences by twins showed a weaker excess.

Separately, the same data were catalogued under a study of T cells expressing NK-cell markers.

The V gene is TRBV20-1, the J gene TRBJ2-5; D remains ambiguous. The material sequenced was PBMCs. The clonotype was recovered from a woman aged 18-35 years in good health. CDR3 DNA sequence: TGCAGTGCCCTGTACCAAGAGACCCAGTACTTC. Translated, it gives CSALYQETQYF.